The rows below give T cell receptor beta chains drawn from one sample of a study of T cells after yellow fever vaccination. TCRdb passed the 5' RACE reads through MiXCR, listing each CDR3 protein once. The sample contains 360,000 or so distinct CDR3 sequences, about 9.9% of which appear only once. Sequenced here: PBMCs, sampled on the day of the first yellow fever vaccination. The receptor set was obtained from a man between 18 and 29 years old who received the YFV17D yellow fever vaccine. Each CDR3 is given with its conserved first and last residue. A D gene is named only where the DNA matches it firmly. Only part of the rows carry a size: once, few, many, or a class if the clone is expanded.

clone_size j_call v_call d_call cdr3_aa cdr3_nt
many TRBJ2-1 TRBV5-1 TRBD1 CASSSGQGRRGLYEQFF TGCGCCAGCAGCTCGGGACAGGGTCGGCGGGGGTTGTATGAGCAGTTCTTC
few TRBJ1-1 TRBV5-4 . CASSLALGEGTEAFF TGTGCCAGCAGCTTGGCCCTGGGGGAGGGCACTGAAGCTTTCTTT
many TRBJ2-5 TRBV5-5 TRBD1 CASSLALRTGTLVETQYF TGTGCCAGCAGCTTGGCATTGAGGACAGGGACCTTGGTAGAGACCCAGTACTTC
. TRBJ2-7 TRBV7-9 TRBD1 CASSRSGTAYEQYF TGTGCCAGCAGCCGATCAGGGACAGCCTACGAGCAGTACTTC
many TRBJ1-2 TRBV5-1 TRBD1 CASSSQGEDGYTF TGCGCCAGCAGCTCCCAGGGGGAAGATGGCTACACCTTC
. TRBJ2-2 TRBV7-9 . CASSLAKWVYTGELFF TGTGCCAGCAGCTTAGCCAAATGGGTGTACACCGGGGAGCTGTTTTTT
. TRBJ2-6 TRBV7-2 TRBD1 CASSWKDRQDLTF TGTGCCAGCAGCTGGAAGGACAGGCAGGACCTGACTTTC
few TRBJ2-5 TRBV11-2 TRBD1 CASSSLDRALQETQYF TGTGCCAGCAGCTCGCTGGACAGGGCTCTTCAAGAGACCCAGTACTTC
. TRBJ2-1 TRBV27 TRBD2 CASTVLAGNNEQFF TGTGCCAGCACCGTACTAGCGGGGAACAATGAGCAGTTCTTC
few TRBJ1-1 TRBV6-2/TRBV6-3 . CASSSWTENTEAFF TGTGCCAGCAGTTCGTGGACCGAGAACACTGAAGCTTTCTTT
few TRBJ2-7 TRBV6-2/TRBV6-3 TRBD2 CASSLAGSAYEQYF TGTGCCAGCAGCTTAGCGGGTTCCGCCTACGAGCAGTACTTC
. TRBJ1-4 TRBV10-3 TRBD1 CAISDRGGNEKLFF TGTGCCATCAGCGACAGGGGCGGAAATGAAAAACTGTTTTTT
many TRBJ1-5 TRBV5-8 . CASSLWAGIGNQPQHF TGTGCCAGCAGCTTATGGGCAGGGATAGGCAATCAGCCCCAGCATTTT
. TRBJ1-1 TRBV18 . CASSPKTDNTEAFF TGTGCCAGCTCACCCAAGACAGACAACACTGAAGCTTTCTTT
few TRBJ2-7 TRBV25-1 TRBD1 CASSEWGTGGYEQYF TGTGCCAGCAGTGAATGGGGGACAGGGGGCTACGAGCAGTACTTC
. TRBJ2-7 TRBV6-5 . CASSYGELYEQYF TGTGCCAGCAGTTATGGGGAGCTCTACGAGCAGTACTTC
few TRBJ2-2 TRBV6-6 . CASSPRGIGELFF TGTGCCAGCAGCCCACGGGGGATCGGGGAGCTGTTTTTT
. TRBJ2-3 TRBV7-2 TRBD2 CASSLVGSGGADTQYF TGTGCCAGCAGCTTAGTGGGTAGCGGGGGAGCAGATACGCAGTATTTT